This is a list of T cell receptor beta chains from one sample in a study of T cell clusters in autoimmune cytopenias. TCRdb re-called the multiplex PCR reads; every CDR3 protein appears as one record, without DNA. This table lists roughly 9,500 distinct CDR3 sequences. Sequenced sample: peripheral blood. The receptors were sampled from a human donor with an autoimmune cytopenia or autoimmune hepatitis (not recorded which). CDR3s include the opening cysteine and the closing phenylalanine or tryptophan. The size of a clone is reported for some rows only, either as once, few or many, or as a class for expanded clones.

abundance: medium-sized
v_gene: TRBV6-5
len: 15
j_gene: TRBJ2-5
CDR3aa: CASSLTSGRLETQYF

abundance: -
v_gene: TRBV10-3
len: 14
j_gene: TRBJ1-5
CDR3aa: CAISESIVNQPQHF

abundance: -
v_gene: TRBV20-1
len: 18
j_gene: TRBJ2-6
CDR3aa: CSASDSGTGSSGANVLTF

abundance: -
v_gene: TRBV14
len: 14
j_gene: TRBJ2-7
CDR3aa: CASSPTGSSYEQYF

abundance: -
v_gene: TRBV7-6
len: 14
j_gene: TRBJ2-7
CDR3aa: CAISEATGVNEQYF

abundance: -
v_gene: TRBV6-5
len: 13
j_gene: TRBJ1-2
CDR3aa: CASGPTGSDGYTF

abundance: -
v_gene: TRBV5-1
len: 16
j_gene: TRBJ1-2
CDR3aa: CASSTAPGQASTGYTF

abundance: -
v_gene: TRBV28
len: 16
j_gene: TRBJ2-3
CDR3aa: CASRTPSGRMGDTQYF

abundance: medium-sized
v_gene: TRBV5-6
len: 12
j_gene: TRBJ2-3
CDR3aa: CASSLTTDTQYF

abundance: -
v_gene: TRBV5-6
len: 14
j_gene: TRBJ2-7
CDR3aa: CASSLGGDFYEQYF

abundance: -
v_gene: TRBV6-1
len: 15
j_gene: TRBJ2-4
CDR3aa: CASSLGMGAKNIQYF

abundance: medium-sized
v_gene: TRBV6-1
len: 13
j_gene: TRBJ2-4
CDR3aa: CASSEVVSAIQYF

abundance: -
v_gene: TRBV19
len: 15
j_gene: TRBJ2-7
CDR3aa: CASRPRAEVPYEQYF

abundance: -
v_gene: TRBV27
len: 12
j_gene: TRBJ2-5
CDR3aa: CASSFKGETQYF

abundance: -
v_gene: TRBV12-3/TRBV12-4
len: 11
j_gene: TRBJ1-1
CDR3aa: CASTIRGEAFF

abundance: -
v_gene: TRBV6-1
len: 15
j_gene: TRBJ2-2
CDR3aa: CASRRGLNEMGELFF

abundance: -
v_gene: TRBV18
len: 12
j_gene: TRBJ1-5
CDR3aa: CASSLGNQPQHF

abundance: -
v_gene: TRBV15
len: 14
j_gene: TRBJ2-5
CDR3aa: CATSRVDRVDEQYF

abundance: medium-sized
v_gene: TRBV29-1
len: 14
j_gene: TRBJ2-2
CDR3aa: CSVRGGRNTGELFF

abundance: -
v_gene: TRBV27
len: 16
j_gene: TRBJ2-7
CDR3aa: CASSLLLAGGPTEQYF

abundance: -
v_gene: TRBV6-6
len: 20
j_gene: TRBJ2-5
CDR3aa: CASVTRRTGTSGSKGETQYF

abundance: medium-sized
v_gene: TRBV6-5
len: 15
j_gene: TRBJ2-7
CDR3aa: CASSWGSGEDYEQYF

abundance: medium-sized
v_gene: TRBV27
len: 14
j_gene: TRBJ1-6
CDR3aa: CASSHRDPDSPLHF

abundance: -
v_gene: TRBV28
len: 13
j_gene: TRBJ1-2
CDR3aa: CATSAGDGYGYTF

abundance: -
v_gene: TRBV24-1
len: 12
j_gene: TRBJ1-5
CDR3aa: CATSGSGQPQHF

abundance: medium-sized
v_gene: TRBV15
len: 16
j_gene: TRBJ2-2
CDR3aa: CATSGDHLQGTGELFF

abundance: -
v_gene: TRBV6-5
len: 16
j_gene: TRBJ2-1
CDR3aa: CASSYSGMRSYNEQFF

abundance: medium-sized
v_gene: TRBV15
len: 16
j_gene: TRBJ2-1
CDR3aa: CATSRDLGPHIDEQFF

abundance: -
v_gene: TRBV20-1
len: 14
j_gene: TRBJ2-1
CDR3aa: CSATHRGGYNEQFF

abundance: -
v_gene: TRBV10-3
len: 12
j_gene: TRBJ1-2
CDR3aa: CATGTGLYGYTF

abundance: -
v_gene: TRBV20-1
len: 15
j_gene: TRBJ2-1
CDR3aa: CSARDGQGSYNEQFF

abundance: medium-sized
v_gene: TRBV6-2/TRBV6-3
len: 14
j_gene: TRBJ2-3
CDR3aa: CAVRGSGFPDTQYF

abundance: -
v_gene: TRBV20-1
len: 17
j_gene: TRBJ2-5
CDR3aa: CSAHPLNRTGKGETQYF

abundance: -
v_gene: TRBV11-2
len: 15
j_gene: TRBJ1-6
CDR3aa: CASSPIRGRQSPLHF

abundance: -
v_gene: TRBV28
len: 20
j_gene: TRBJ2-3
CDR3aa: CASSLSISGGLNGGTDTQYF

abundance: -
v_gene: TRBV20-1
len: 16
j_gene: TRBJ2-5
CDR3aa: CSARDLSGRLSETQYF

abundance: medium-sized
v_gene: TRBV29-1
len: 13
j_gene: TRBJ1-1
CDR3aa: CSAQDKLNTEAFF

abundance: -
v_gene: TRBV28
len: 11
j_gene: TRBJ2-1
CDR3aa: CASYSNNEQFF

abundance: -
v_gene: TRBV19
len: 15
j_gene: TRBJ2-1
CDR3aa: CASSIQQGPYNEQFF

abundance: -
v_gene: TRBV6-2/TRBV6-3
len: 17
j_gene: TRBJ1-5
CDR3aa: CASSYRNREGSNQPQHF

abundance: medium-sized
v_gene: TRBV6-5
len: 16
j_gene: TRBJ2-1
CDR3aa: CASSSGGLADPNEQFF

abundance: -
v_gene: TRBV28
len: 15
j_gene: TRBJ2-7
CDR3aa: CASSSTLQSRYEQYF

abundance: -
v_gene: TRBV29-1
len: 14
j_gene: TRBJ2-1
CDR3aa: CSARTSGSHNEQFF

abundance: medium-sized
v_gene: TRBV6-5
len: 13
j_gene: TRBJ2-1
CDR3aa: CASSYLENNEQFF

abundance: -
v_gene: TRBV12-3/TRBV12-4
len: 15
j_gene: TRBJ2-1
CDR3aa: CASIQTSGLYNEQFF

abundance: -
v_gene: TRBV6-1
len: 16
j_gene: TRBJ2-3
CDR3aa: CASSEPPAGTTDTQYF

abundance: -
v_gene: TRBV20-1
len: 16
j_gene: TRBJ2-5
CDR3aa: CSARGGAGGPQETQYF

abundance: -
v_gene: TRBV6-6
len: 13
j_gene: TRBJ1-6
CDR3aa: CASSSQGDSPLHF

abundance: -
v_gene: TRBV27
len: 14
j_gene: TRBJ2-7
CDR3aa: CASSPGQRLYEQYF

abundance: -
v_gene: TRBV5-6
len: 14
j_gene: TRBJ2-7
CDR3aa: CASSWGTVTYEQYF

abundance: -
v_gene: TRBV27
len: 13
j_gene: TRBJ1-5
CDR3aa: CASGSGEHQPQHF

abundance: -
v_gene: TRBV7-6
len: 14
j_gene: TRBJ1-5
CDR3aa: CASSLGGGNQPQHF

abundance: -
v_gene: TRBV18
len: 14
j_gene: TRBJ2-1
CDR3aa: CASSPGSWENEQFF

abundance: -
v_gene: TRBV18
len: 14
j_gene: TRBJ2-5
CDR3aa: CASSPPAGQETQYF

abundance: -
v_gene: TRBV20-1
len: 14
j_gene: TRBJ2-1
CDR3aa: CSARTLAEYNEQFF

abundance: -
v_gene: TRBV6-1
len: 18
j_gene: TRBJ2-5
CDR3aa: CASTKGRTSGRASETQYF

abundance: -
v_gene: TRBV19
len: 14
j_gene: TRBJ1-1
CDR3aa: CASRPGRGNTEAFF

abundance: -
v_gene: TRBV30
len: 13
j_gene: TRBJ1-6
CDR3aa: CAWAGGLNSPLHF

abundance: -
v_gene: TRBV10-3
len: 15
j_gene: TRBJ2-3
CDR3aa: CAISESEGSTDTQYF

abundance: -
v_gene: TRBV30
len: 14
j_gene: TRBJ2-1
CDR3aa: CAMARTGSYNEQFF